This T cell receptor beta chain is drawn from a study of Graves' ophthalmopathy and Graves' hyperthyroidism. CDR3 length: 14 residues. With V trimmed by 3 bases and J by 5 bases, 5 bases remained unmatched. Germline CDR1 is MDHEN and CDR2 is SYDVKM. CDR3 regions of TCR beta were amplified from RNA transcripts. The authors performed first-round RT-PCR with HTBI primers and then a second-round multiplex PCR. TCRdb reanalysed the multiplex PCR reads using MiXCR and keeps one entry per CDR3 protein. This sample carries roughly 350,000 distinct CDR3 sequences, about 15% of them seen once, and the ten largest clones take 2% to 3%.

The V and J genes are TRBV28 and TRBJ2-5; 8 nucleotides line up with TRBD1. Sequenced material: peripheral blood. The receptor was isolated from an adult woman with stable Graves' hyperthyroidism. CDR3 region: CASSLDRDWETQYF. DNA of the CDR3: TGTGCCAGCAGTTTGGACAGGGACTGGGAGACCCAGTACTTC.